This T cell receptor beta chain was identified in a study of cytomegalovirus exposure and HLA in healthy donors. Overall study: As an earlier analysis found, some 180 million T cells yielded about 120 million unique TCR beta sequences. The study's findings and limits: The authors later found most CMV-associated TCR beta chains appeared HLA-restricted. Roughly even sequencing depth across donors was the assumption behind the presence/absence analyses. In vitro data verified a few CMV-associated chains as specific for CMV antigens.

As regards this clone: What it recognizes is unknown.

CDR3 size: 13 residues. The germline V gene encodes CDR1 GTSNPN and CDR2 SVGIG (reference sequence). V was clipped by 2 bases and J by 8 bases, with 12 bases between them. PCR amplification relied on 60 Vbeta primers (plus 13 Jbeta primers). Some clones are missing from TCRdb's copy, which holds only in-frame ones; the method was immunoSEQ multiplex PCR. The data hold approximately 100,000 clones, with roughly 77% observed a single time. Sequencing was carried out using PBMCs. The genes are TRBV30 and TRBJ1-4; D may be TRBD1 (6 bases). This clonotype was obtained from a man aged 35-49 years in good health and CMV-seronegative. CDR3 nucleotides: TGTGCCTGGAGTAACAGGGTTGCGGAAAAACTGTTTTTT. Amino acids: CAWSNRVAEKLFF.